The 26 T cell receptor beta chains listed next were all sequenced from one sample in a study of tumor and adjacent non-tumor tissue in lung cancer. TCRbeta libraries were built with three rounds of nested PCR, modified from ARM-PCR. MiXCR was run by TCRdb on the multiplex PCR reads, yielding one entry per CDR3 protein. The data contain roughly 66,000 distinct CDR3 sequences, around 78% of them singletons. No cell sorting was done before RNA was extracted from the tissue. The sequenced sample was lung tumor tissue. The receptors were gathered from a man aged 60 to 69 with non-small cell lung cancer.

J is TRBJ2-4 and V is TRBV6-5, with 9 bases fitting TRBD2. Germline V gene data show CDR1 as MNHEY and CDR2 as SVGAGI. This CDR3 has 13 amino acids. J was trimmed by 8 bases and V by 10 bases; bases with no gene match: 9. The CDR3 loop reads CAIAGGLTDIQYF. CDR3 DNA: TGTGCCATCGCGGGAGGGCTGACTGACATTCAGTACTTC.

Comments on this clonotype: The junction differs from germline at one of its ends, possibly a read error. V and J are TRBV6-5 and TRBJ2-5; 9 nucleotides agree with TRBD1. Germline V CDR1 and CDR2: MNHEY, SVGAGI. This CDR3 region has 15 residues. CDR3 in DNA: TGTGCCAGTAGTTACTCGAGACAGGGGGTTGAGACCAAGTACTTC. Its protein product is CASSYSRQGVETKYF.

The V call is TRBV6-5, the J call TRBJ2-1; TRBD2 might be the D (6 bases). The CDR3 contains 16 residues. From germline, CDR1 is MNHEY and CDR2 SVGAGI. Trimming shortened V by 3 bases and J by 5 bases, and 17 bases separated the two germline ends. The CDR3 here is CASSYLTREGNNEQFF. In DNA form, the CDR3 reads TGTGCCAGCAGTTATTTGACTAGGGAAGGGAACAATGAGCAGTTCTTC.

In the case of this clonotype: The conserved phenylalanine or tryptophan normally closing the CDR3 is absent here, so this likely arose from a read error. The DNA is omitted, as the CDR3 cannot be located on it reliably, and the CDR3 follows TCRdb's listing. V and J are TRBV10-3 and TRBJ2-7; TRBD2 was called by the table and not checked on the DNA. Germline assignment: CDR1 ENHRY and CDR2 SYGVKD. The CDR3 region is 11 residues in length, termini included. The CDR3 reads CAISGLYEHYL.

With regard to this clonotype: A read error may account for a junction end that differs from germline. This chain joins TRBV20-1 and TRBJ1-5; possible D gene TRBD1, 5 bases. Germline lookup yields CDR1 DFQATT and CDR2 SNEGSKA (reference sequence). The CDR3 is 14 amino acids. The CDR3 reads CSVSSGAGHQPQHF. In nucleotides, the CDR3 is TGCAGTGTGTCATCCGGGGCAGGCCATCAGCCTCAGCATTTT.

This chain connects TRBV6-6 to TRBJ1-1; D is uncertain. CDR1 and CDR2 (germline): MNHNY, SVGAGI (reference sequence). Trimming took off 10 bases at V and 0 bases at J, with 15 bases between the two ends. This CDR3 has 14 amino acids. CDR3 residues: CANNKPALNTEAFF. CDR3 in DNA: TGTGCCAACAATAAGCCGGCCCTGAACACTGAAGCTTTCTTT.

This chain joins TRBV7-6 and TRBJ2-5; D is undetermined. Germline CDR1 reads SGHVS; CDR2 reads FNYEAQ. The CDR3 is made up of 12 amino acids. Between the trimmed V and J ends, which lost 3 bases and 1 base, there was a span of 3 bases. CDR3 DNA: TGTGCCAGCAGCTTGGGCCAAGAGACCCAGTACTTC. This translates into CASSLGQETQYF.

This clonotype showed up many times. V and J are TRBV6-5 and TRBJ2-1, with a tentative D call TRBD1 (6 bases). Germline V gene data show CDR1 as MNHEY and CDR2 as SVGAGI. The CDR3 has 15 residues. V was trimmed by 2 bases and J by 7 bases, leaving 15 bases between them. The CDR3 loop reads CASSYGAGATNEQFF. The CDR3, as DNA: TGTGCCAGCAGTTACGGGGCAGGGGCTACGAATGAGCAGTTCTTC.

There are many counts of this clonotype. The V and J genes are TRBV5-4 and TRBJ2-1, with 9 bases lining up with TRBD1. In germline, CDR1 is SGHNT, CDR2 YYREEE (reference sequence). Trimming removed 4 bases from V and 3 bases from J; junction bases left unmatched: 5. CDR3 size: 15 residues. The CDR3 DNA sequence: TGTGCCAGCAGCCCCGGGACAGGGTACTACAATGAGCAGTTCTTC. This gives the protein CASSPGTGYYNEQFF.

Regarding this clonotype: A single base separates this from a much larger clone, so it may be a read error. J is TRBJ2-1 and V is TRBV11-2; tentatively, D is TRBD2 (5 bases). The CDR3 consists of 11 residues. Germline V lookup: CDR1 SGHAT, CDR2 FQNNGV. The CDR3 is CVSAIANEQFF. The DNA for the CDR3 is TGTGTCAGCGCCATAGCGAATGAGCAGTTCTTC.

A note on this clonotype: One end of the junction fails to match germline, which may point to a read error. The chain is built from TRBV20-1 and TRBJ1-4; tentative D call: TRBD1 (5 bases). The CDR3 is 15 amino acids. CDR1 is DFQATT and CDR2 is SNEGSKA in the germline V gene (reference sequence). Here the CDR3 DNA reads TGCAGTGGTACTGTACAGGAGGCCCAAAATGGAAAACTGTTTTTT. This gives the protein CSGTVQEAQNGKLFF.

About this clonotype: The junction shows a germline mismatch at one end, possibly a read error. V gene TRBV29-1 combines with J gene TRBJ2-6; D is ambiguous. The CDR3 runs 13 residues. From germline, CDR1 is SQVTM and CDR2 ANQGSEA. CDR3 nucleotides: TGCAACGTTGGCAGCTCTGTGGCCAACGTCCTGATTTTC. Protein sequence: CNVGSSVANVLIF.

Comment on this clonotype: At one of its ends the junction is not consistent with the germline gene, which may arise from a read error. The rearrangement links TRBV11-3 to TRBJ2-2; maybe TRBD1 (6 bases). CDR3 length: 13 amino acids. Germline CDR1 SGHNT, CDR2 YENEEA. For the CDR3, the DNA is TGTGCCGGCAGCACAGGGAGCACCGGGGAGCTGTTCTTT. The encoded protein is CAGSTGSTGELFF.

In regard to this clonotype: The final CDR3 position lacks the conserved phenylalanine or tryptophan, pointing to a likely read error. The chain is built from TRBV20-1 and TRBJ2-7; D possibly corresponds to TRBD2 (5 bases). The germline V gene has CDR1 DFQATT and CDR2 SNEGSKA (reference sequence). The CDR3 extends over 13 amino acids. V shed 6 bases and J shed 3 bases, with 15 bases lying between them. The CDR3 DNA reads TGCAGTGCCAGCCAAGGAGCGGACTACGAGCAGTACTTA. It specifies CSASQGADYEQYL.

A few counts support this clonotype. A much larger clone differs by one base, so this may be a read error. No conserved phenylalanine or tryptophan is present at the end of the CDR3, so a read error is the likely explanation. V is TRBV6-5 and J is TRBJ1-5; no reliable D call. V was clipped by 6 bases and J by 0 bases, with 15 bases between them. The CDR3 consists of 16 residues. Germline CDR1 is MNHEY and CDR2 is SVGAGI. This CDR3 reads CASRRGIGSSNQPQHS. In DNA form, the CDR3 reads TGTGCCAGCAGGCGGGGAATCGGGTCTAGCAATCAGCCCCAGCATTCT.

CDR3 nucleotide sequence: TGCGCCAGTAATCAACCCTGGATAGGAGCGTATAATTCACCCCTCCACTTT. It encodes CASNQPWIGAYNSPLHF. This sequence joins TRBV10-2 and TRBJ1-6; D gene uncertain. CDR3 size: 17 residues. CDR1 is WSHSY and CDR2 is SAAADI in the germline V gene. V lost 9 bases and J 4 bases, leaving 22 bases between the germline ends.

CDR3: CASSDGLARASRTDTQYF. CDR3 nucleotide sequence: TGTGCCAGCAGCGACGGACTAGCGAGAGCCTCCCGCACAGATACGCAGTATTTT. The chain employs TRBV9 and TRBJ2-3, with TRBD2 identical over 9 bases. The CDR3 has 18 amino acids. The germline V gene has CDR1 SGDLS and CDR2 YYNGEE. After removal of 3 bases from V and 1 base from J, the junction contained 12 bases not matched to a gene.

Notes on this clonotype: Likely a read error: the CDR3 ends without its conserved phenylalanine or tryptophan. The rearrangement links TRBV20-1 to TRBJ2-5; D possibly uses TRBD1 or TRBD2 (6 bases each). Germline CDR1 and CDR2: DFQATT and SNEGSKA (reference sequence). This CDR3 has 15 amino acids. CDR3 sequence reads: CNARGGRESGRTQYL. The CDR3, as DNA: TGCAATGCTAGAGGGGGACGAGAGTCCGGGAGGACCCAGTACCTC.

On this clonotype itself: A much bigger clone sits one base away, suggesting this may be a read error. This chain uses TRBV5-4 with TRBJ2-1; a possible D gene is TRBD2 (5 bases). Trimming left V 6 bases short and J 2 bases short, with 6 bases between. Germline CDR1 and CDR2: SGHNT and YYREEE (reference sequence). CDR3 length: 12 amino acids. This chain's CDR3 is CASIGAYNEQFF. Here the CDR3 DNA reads TGTGCCAGCATCGGGGCCTACAATGAGCAGTTCTTC.

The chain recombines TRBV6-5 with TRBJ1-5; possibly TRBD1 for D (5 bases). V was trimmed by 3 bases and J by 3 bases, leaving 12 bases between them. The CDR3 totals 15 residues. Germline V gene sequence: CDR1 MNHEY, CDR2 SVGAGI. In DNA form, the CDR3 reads TGTGCCAGCAGTTATAGGCAGGGTGACAATCAGCCCCAGCATTTT. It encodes CASSYRQGDNQPQHF.

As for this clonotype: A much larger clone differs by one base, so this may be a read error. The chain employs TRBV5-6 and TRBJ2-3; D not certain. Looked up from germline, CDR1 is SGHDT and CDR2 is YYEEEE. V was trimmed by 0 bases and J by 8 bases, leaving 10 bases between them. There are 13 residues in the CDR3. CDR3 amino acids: CASSLGAAGTQYF. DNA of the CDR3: TGTGCCAGCAGCTTGGGGGCCGCAGGTACGCAGTATTTT.

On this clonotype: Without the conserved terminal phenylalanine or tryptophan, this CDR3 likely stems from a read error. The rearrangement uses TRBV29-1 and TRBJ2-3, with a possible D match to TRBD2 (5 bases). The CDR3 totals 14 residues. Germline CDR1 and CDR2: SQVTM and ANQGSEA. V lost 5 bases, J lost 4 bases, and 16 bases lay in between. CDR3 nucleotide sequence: TGCAGCGTTTTTATGCCTAGCCCCTCAGATACGCAGTATATT. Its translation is CSVFMPSPSDTQYI.

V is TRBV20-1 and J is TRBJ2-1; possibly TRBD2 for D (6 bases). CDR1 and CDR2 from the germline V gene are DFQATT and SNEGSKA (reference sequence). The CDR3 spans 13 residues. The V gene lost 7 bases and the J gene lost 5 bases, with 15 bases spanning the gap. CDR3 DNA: TGCAGTGTGGCGGGAACACTAGACAATGAGCAGTTCTTC. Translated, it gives CSVAGTLDNEQFF.

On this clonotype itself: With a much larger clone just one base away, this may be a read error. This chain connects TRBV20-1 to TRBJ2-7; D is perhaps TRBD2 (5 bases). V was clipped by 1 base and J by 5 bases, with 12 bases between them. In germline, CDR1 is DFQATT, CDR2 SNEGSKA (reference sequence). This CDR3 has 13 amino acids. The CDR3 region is CSARAQRAHEQYF. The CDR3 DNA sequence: TGCAGTGCTAGAGCACAGAGGGCCCACGAGCAGTACTTC.

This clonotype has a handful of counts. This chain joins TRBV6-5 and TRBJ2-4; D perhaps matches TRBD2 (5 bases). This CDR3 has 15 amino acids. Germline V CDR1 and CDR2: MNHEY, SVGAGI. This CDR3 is CVSSYNRGSGNIQYF. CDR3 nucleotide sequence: TGTGTCAGTAGTTACAACCGGGGTTCGGGGAACATTCAGTACTTC.

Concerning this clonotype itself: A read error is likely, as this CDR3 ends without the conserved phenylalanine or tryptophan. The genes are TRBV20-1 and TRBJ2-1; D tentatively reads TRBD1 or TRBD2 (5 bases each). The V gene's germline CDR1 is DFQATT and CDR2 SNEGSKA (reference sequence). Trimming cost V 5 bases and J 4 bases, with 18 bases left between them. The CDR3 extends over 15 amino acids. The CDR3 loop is CSARPGRGLYNEQFL. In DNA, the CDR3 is TGCAGTGCTCGGCCGGGACGGGGTCTTTACAATGAGCAGTTCCTC.